These T cell receptor beta chains were read from a single sample in a study of blood T cell repertoires in COVID-19. Sequencing used immunoSEQ multiplex PCR; TCRdb keeps in-frame clones, though not all of them. The sample lists roughly 73,000 clones, roughly 91% occurring once. Sequenced material: peripheral blood. Receptor source: a human donor in a cohort sampled during active COVID-19. The CDR3 runs from the conserved cysteine through the conserved F or W. The order of the fields is J gene, V gene, CDR3 protein.

j_gene: TRBJ2-3
v_gene: TRBV5-1
CDR3aa: CASSPGDTTDTQYF

j_gene: TRBJ1-1
v_gene: TRBV27
CDR3aa: CASSLSRGGNTEAFF

j_gene: TRBJ1-1
v_gene: TRBV11-2
CDR3aa: CASSSQNPPVYTEAFF

j_gene: TRBJ2-1
v_gene: TRBV4-2
CDR3aa: CASSQGGMGLADSYNEQFF

j_gene: TRBJ2-7
v_gene: TRBV6-5
CDR3aa: CASRDLGGASYEQYF

j_gene: TRBJ2-3
v_gene: TRBV19
CDR3aa: CASSTPGPTGDTQYF

j_gene: TRBJ2-1
v_gene: TRBV4-1
CDR3aa: CASSLTGAGKHNEQFF

j_gene: TRBJ1-5
v_gene: TRBV27
CDR3aa: CASGEQGYQPQHF

j_gene: TRBJ2-4
v_gene: TRBV10-3
CDR3aa: CAISESSVAAKNIQYF

j_gene: TRBJ1-6
v_gene: TRBV10-3
CDR3aa: CAIGDYSPLHF